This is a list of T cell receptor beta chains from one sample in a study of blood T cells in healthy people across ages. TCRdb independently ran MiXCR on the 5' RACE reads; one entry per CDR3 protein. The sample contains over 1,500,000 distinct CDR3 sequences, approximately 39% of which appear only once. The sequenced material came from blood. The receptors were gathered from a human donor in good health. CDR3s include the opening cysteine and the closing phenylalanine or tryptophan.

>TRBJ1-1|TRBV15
CATSRDYSRDGEAFF
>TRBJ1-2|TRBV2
CARQGPANYGYTF
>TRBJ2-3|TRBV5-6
CAGAVGTARDTQYF
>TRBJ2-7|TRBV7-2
CASSLDRGTYNEQYF
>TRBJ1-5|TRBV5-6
CASPWTGQYNQPQHF
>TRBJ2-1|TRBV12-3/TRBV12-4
CASRVSRSSYNEQFF
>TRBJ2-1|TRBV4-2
CASSQVGLDVGSEQFF
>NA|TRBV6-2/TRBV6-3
CASSYFPGYEQYF
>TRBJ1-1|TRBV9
CASSVGAGAEAFF
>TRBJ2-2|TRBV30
CAWSAQPSGFGSTGELFF
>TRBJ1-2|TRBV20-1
CSASPTGSYGYTF
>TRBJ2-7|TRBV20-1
CSARTEDSYEQYF
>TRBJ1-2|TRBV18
CASSPPSGAYGYTF
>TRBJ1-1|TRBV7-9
CASSPNRGRPEAFF
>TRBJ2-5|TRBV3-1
CASSQDPDIVETQYF
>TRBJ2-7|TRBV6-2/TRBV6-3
CASKSSGAYEQYF
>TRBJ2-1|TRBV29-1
CSVGSGAPYNEQFF
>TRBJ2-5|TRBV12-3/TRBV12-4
CASTRDQGGETQYF
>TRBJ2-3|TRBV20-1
CSAPRKPSSDTQYF
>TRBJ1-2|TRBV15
CATSREYEYGYTF
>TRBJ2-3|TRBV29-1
CSVVGLAGTDTQYF
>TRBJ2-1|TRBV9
CASSVELLSSYNEQFF